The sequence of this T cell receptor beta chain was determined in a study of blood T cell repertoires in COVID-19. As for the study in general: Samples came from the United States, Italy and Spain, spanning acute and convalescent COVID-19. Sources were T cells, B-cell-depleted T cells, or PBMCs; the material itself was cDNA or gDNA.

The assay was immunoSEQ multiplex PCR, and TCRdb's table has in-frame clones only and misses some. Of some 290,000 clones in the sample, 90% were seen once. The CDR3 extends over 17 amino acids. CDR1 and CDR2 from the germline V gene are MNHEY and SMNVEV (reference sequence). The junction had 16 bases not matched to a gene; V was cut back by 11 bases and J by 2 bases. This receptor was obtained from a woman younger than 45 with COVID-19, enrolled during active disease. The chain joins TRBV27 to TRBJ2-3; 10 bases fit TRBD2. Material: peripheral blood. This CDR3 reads CARAGGGTSANTDTQYF. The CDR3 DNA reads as TGTGCCCGCGCCGGGGGGGGGACTAGCGCGAACACAGATACGCAGTATTTT.